Each of the 27 T cell receptor beta chains below was sequenced from the same sample in a study of T cell changes during pregnancy in multiple sclerosis. Sequencing used immunoSEQ multiplex PCR; TCRdb keeps in-frame clones, though not all of them. The sample records approximately 46,000 clones, 91% being singletons. The sequencing here drew on CD8+ T cells from peripheral blood mononuclear cells, taken after pregnancy. The source is a female donor with multiple sclerosis, enrolled in a pregnancy study.

V and J are TRBV10-3 and TRBJ2-3; tentative D call: TRBD2 (6 bases). The V gene lost 6 bases and the J gene lost 2 bases, with 9 bases spanning the gap. The germline CDR1 and CDR2 sequences are ENHRY and SYGVKD. There are 13 residues in the CDR3. The CDR3 DNA follows: TGTGCCATCAGGGGCGGGACCACAGATACGCAGTATTTT. Encoded protein: CAIRGGTTDTQYF.

This chain links TRBV11-3 with TRBJ1-1; 11 bases line up with TRBD1. Germline CDR1 is SGHNT and CDR2 is YENEEA. The CDR3 has 18 residues. Trimming at V came to 3 bases and at J to 0 bases, leaving 9 bases not matched to a gene. This CDR3 reads CASSLYVRDRGMNTEAFF. DNA for the CDR3: TGTGCCAGCAGCTTGTACGTGCGGGACAGGGGGATGAACACTGAAGCTTTCTTT.

The genes are TRBV7-2 and TRBJ1-1, with TRBD1 matching 8 bases. J gave up 2 bases and V 5 bases, and 7 bases lay outside the gene matches. Looked up from germline, CDR1 is SGHTA and CDR2 is FQGNSA. This CDR3 region has 15 residues. The CDR3 spells CASSLRDRLNTEAFF. CDR3 coding DNA: TGTGCCAGCAGCCTTAGGGACAGGCTAAACACTGAAGCTTTCTTT. The whole variable domain, filled in from reference TRBV7-2 and TRBJ1-1, reads GAGVSQSPSNKVTEKGKDVELRCDPISGHTALYWYRQSLGQGLEFLIYFQGNSAPDKSGLPSDRFSAERTGGSVSTLTIQRTQQEDSAVYLCASSLRDRLNTEAFFGQGTRLTVV.

The chain couples TRBV19 to TRBJ2-2, with 9 bases identical to TRBD1. The V gene's germline CDR1 is LNHDA and CDR2 SQIVND (reference sequence). J lost 4 bases, V lost 2 bases, and 2 bases had no gene match. CDR3 length: 15 amino acids. CDR3 sequence reads: CASSITGGFTGELFF. CDR3 coding DNA: TGTGCCAGTAGTATAACAGGGGGCTTCACCGGGGAGCTGTTTTTT.

CDR3 protein: CASSLGTGAPITDTQYF. DNA of the CDR3: TGTGCCAGCAGTTTAGGGACAGGAGCTCCTATCACAGATACGCAGTATTTT. The chain recombines TRBV27 with TRBJ2-3, with 8 bases that match TRBD1. V lost 2 bases and J lost 2; bases outside the gene matches: 9. Germline-derived CDR1 and CDR2 are MNHEY and SMNVEV (reference sequence). The CDR3 is 17 residues long.

The chain employs TRBV2 and TRBJ2-5, with 12 bases lining up with TRBD2. Germline V gives CDR1 SNHLY, CDR2 FYNNEI. With 2 bases clipped from V and 4 bases from J, the junction kept 5 bases outside the gene matches. The CDR3 contains 16 residues. The CDR3 here is CASSENLAGGRETQYF. In DNA form, the CDR3 reads TGTGCCAGCAGTGAAAATCTAGCGGGGGGGCGAGAGACCCAGTACTTC.

The CDR3 DNA follows: TGCGCCAGCAGTACGGGACAGACCTATGGCTACACCTTC. Translating gives CASSTGQTYGYTF. This chain links TRBV10-1 with TRBJ1-2; TRBD1 matches 7 bases. This CDR3 is built from 13 residues. V shed 5 bases, J shed 4 bases, and the junction held 4 bases outside the gene matches. Germline V gives CDR1 WNHNN, CDR2 SYGVQD (reference sequence).

This clone appeared a single time. The CDR3 sequence is CASSGRGGLGEQYF. CDR3 nucleotides: TGTGCCAGCAGCGGACGCGGGGGGCTGGGAGAGCAGTACTTC. The V gene is TRBV13, the J gene TRBJ2-7; 8 bases align to TRBD2. Germline-derived CDR1 and CDR2 are PRHDT and FYEKMQ (reference sequence). The CDR3 runs to 14 residues. Germline trimming cut 5 bases from V and 7 bases from J; bases unmatched to any gene: 10.

This clone is a singleton in its sample. The CDR3 DNA reads TGTGCCAGCAGCCGCAGCGCCGGGGAGCTGTTTTTT. This encodes CASSRSAGELFF. V gene TRBV7-2 combines with J gene TRBJ2-2; D is ambiguous. V lost 5 bases to trimming and J lost 6 bases, with 7 bases between them. Per germline, CDR1 SGHTA and CDR2 FQGNSA. The CDR3 spans 12 residues.

The gene calls are TRBV10-1 and TRBJ2-1; a weak D match, TRBD2 (5 bases). The CDR3 runs to 12 residues. Trimming stripped 8 bases from V and 5 bases from J, with 10 bases between. Germline-derived CDR1 and CDR2 are WNHNN and SYGVQD (reference sequence). DNA for the CDR3: TGCGCCAGCTCGAGGGTGAACAATGAGCAGTTCTTC. It is translated as CASSRVNNEQFF.

This chain joins TRBV18 and TRBJ2-7; D not resolved. V lost 3 bases, J lost 3 bases, and 18 bases lay in between. Germline lookup yields CDR1 KGHSH and CDR2 LQKENI. The CDR3 sequence is 16 residues long. The CDR3 sequence: CASSPANDPGNYEQYF. The CDR3 bases are TGTGCCAGCTCACCGGCGAACGACCCAGGAAACTACGAGCAGTACTTC. Supplemented by reference TRBV18 and TRBJ2-7, the full variable domain reads NAGVMQNPRHLVRRRGQEARLRCSPMKGHSHVYWYRQLPEEGLKFMVYLQKENIIDESGMPKERFSAEFPKEGPSILRIQQVVRGDSAAYFCASSPANDPGNYEQYFGPGTRLTVT.

This clone has just one count. The gene calls are TRBV11-2 and TRBJ2-7, with D possibly matching TRBD1 (5 bases). Germline lookup yields CDR1 SGHAT and CDR2 FQNNGV. The CDR3 is 17 residues long. V was shortened by 1 base and J by 0 bases, with 16 bases between the two germline ends. CDR3 sequence reads: CASSLVLQGPTSYEQYF. The CDR3 DNA follows: TGTGCCAGCAGCTTAGTACTTCAGGGTCCCACCTCCTACGAGCAGTACTTC. Filled out from reference TRBV11-2 and TRBJ2-7, the complete variable domain reads EAGVAQSPRYKIIEKRQSVAFWCNPISGHATLYWYQQILGQGPKLLIQFQNNGVVDDSQLPKDRFSAERLKGVDSTLKIQPAKLEDSAVYLCASSLVLQGPTSYEQYFGPGTRLTVT.

This clone was seen just once. This CDR3 reads CSVDLVWGGEQYF. The CDR3 nucleotides are TGCAGCGTTGATCTGGTATGGGGGGGCGAGCAGTACTTC. The chain couples TRBV29-1 to TRBJ2-7; TRBD2 matches 7 bases. The CDR3 is 13 residues long. V dropped 3 bases and J dropped 6; count of bases not matched to a gene: 8. Looked up from germline, CDR1 is SQVTM and CDR2 is ANQGSEA.

The genes are TRBV4-2 and TRBJ2-1, with TRBD2 matching over 7 bases. Germline V lookup: CDR1 LGHNA, CDR2 YNFKEQ. This CDR3 region has 17 residues. The V segment lost 0 bases and the J segment 7 bases; nucleotides outside the gene matches: 12. The CDR3 coding sequence is TGTGCCAGCAGCCAAGATTTGGGTACGTTCGGGGGGAATGAGCAGTTCTTC. Its protein product is CASSQDLGTFGGNEQFF.

V gene TRBV27 combines with J gene TRBJ2-3, with TRBD1 identical over 8 bases. The CDR3 spans 13 residues. CDR1 MNHEY and CDR2 SMNVEV come from the germline V gene (reference sequence). V lost 7 bases to trimming and J lost 5 bases; unmatched junction nucleotides: 5. The CDR3 is CASKIQGEDTQYF. The CDR3 DNA follows: TGTGCCAGCAAAATACAGGGGGAAGATACGCAGTATTTT.

This chain connects TRBV28 to TRBJ2-7, with TRBD1 matching 8 bases. This CDR3 spans 14 amino acids. In germline, CDR1 is MDHEN, CDR2 SYDVKM. V dropped 5 bases and J dropped 4; count of bases not matched to a gene: 7. CDR3 bases: TGTGCCAGCAGTCCGACCGGGACAGGATACGAGCAGTACTTC. Amino acid sequence: CASSPTGTGYEQYF. Filled out from reference TRBV28 and TRBJ2-7, the complete variable domain reads DVKVTQSSRYLVKRTGEKVFLECVQDMDHENMFWYRQDPGLGLRLIYFSYDVKMKEKGDIPEGYSVSREKKERFSLILESASTNQTSMYLCASSPTGTGYEQYFGPGTRLTVT.

The chain has TRBV27 and TRBJ2-5; TRBD2 matches 10 bases. The length of the CDR3 is 16 residues. Germline-derived CDR1 and CDR2 are MNHEY and SMNVEV (reference sequence). The V and J ends lost 5 bases and 5 bases, in that order; junction bases with no gene match: 11. CDR3 DNA sequence: TGTGCCAGCAGTACCCTCCCGGGACTAGCGTCGGAGACCCAGTACTTC. This gives the protein CASSTLPGLASETQYF.

The chain recombines TRBV27 with TRBJ2-2, with 7 bases that match TRBD1. The CDR3 spans 14 residues. With V trimmed by 5 bases and J by 5 bases, 5 bases remained unmatched. In germline, CDR1 is MNHEY, CDR2 SMNVEV (reference sequence). The CDR3 loop is CASSPGTATGELFF. The CDR3 DNA reads as TGTGCCAGCAGTCCCGGGACAGCTACCGGGGAGCTGTTTTTT.

This chain uses TRBV30 with TRBJ2-7, with 9 bases lining up with TRBD1. Germline V CDR1 and CDR2: GTSNPN, SVGIG (reference sequence). This CDR3 is built from 15 residues. Trimming removed 3 bases from V and 1 base from J; junction bases left unmatched: 7. DNA for the CDR3: TGTGCCTGGAGCACACCGGGACAGGGATCCTACGAGCAGTACTTC. Its translation is CAWSTPGQGSYEQYF.

CDR3 protein: CASRQGNSNQPQHF. In nucleotides, the CDR3 is TGCGCCAGCAGACAGGGAAATAGCAATCAGCCCCAGCATTTT. The J gene is TRBJ1-5, the V gene TRBV10-2, with D perhaps matching TRBD1 (6 bases). There are 14 residues in the CDR3. CDR1 is WSHSY, CDR2 SAAADI, per germline. V lost 6 bases to trimming and J lost 0 bases, with 9 bases between them.

V is TRBV2 and J is TRBJ2-7, with D uncertain. The CDR3 runs 11 residues. Germline V gene lookup returns CDR1 SNHLY and CDR2 FYNNEI. V shed 5 bases and J shed 3 bases, with 5 bases lying between them. CDR3 amino acids: CASSRLYEQYF. The CDR3 DNA sequence: TGTGCCAGCAGTCGTCTCTACGAGCAGTACTTC.

This clone is a singleton in its sample. V gene TRBV5-6 combines with J gene TRBJ1-5, with D hard to call. V dropped 1 base and J dropped 1 base, with 12 bases sitting between them. The germline V gene encodes CDR1 SGHDT and CDR2 YYEEEE. CDR3 length: 16 residues. The CDR3: CASSLRGGLSNQPQHF. The CDR3 bases are TGTGCCAGCAGCTTGCGTGGCGGGTTGAGCAATCAGCCCCAGCATTTT.

This sequence joins TRBV4-1 and TRBJ2-1; D is possibly TRBD2 (5 bases). This CDR3 is 16 amino acids long. Germline CDR1 MGHRA, CDR2 YSYEKL. Deletions cut 2 bases from V and 0 bases from J, with 11 bases between. Written as DNA, the CDR3 is TGCGCCAGCAGCCAACCTTACCGGGACTCCTACAATGAGCAGTTCTTC. Protein sequence: CASSQPYRDSYNEQFF.

This clone was observed a few times. V usage is TRBV30 and J usage is TRBJ1-5; 9 bases fit TRBD1. With V trimmed by 2 bases and J by 0 bases, 2 bases remained unmatched. The germline gives CDR1 GTSNPN, CDR2 SVGIG (reference sequence). The CDR3 loop spans 15 amino acids. CDR3 sequence reads: CAWSLTGGSNQPQHF. The DNA of the CDR3 is TGTGCCTGGAGTCTGACAGGGGGTAGCAATCAGCCCCAGCATTTT.

The chain combines TRBV6-1 with TRBJ2-5; the match to TRBD2 covers 10 bases. V was pared by 3 bases and J by 2 bases, with 6 bases of the junction left unmatched. This CDR3 is 16 amino acids long. CDR1 is MNHNS and CDR2 is SASEGT in the germline V gene. This chain's CDR3 is CASSDPTSGFQETQYF. CDR3 in DNA: TGTGCCAGCAGTGATCCGACTAGCGGGTTTCAAGAGACCCAGTACTTC.

In DNA, the CDR3 is TGCGCCAGCAGCCAAGATGGGGGGGCCACCGGGGAGCTGTTTTTT. This codes for CASSQDGGATGELFF. The V and J genes are TRBV4-3 and TRBJ2-2; D is perhaps TRBD2 (7 bases). The V end lost 0 bases, the J end lost 4 bases, and 9 bases lay between the germline ends. CDR3 length equals 15 residues. Germline CDR1 reads LGHNA; CDR2 reads YSLEER.

This clone has a handful of counts. The gene calls are TRBV29-1 and TRBJ2-7; no reliable D call. Trimming took 4 bases from V and 0 from J, leaving 10 bases between them. Germline CDR1 and CDR2: SQVTM and ANQGSEA. The CDR3 consists of 13 residues. The CDR3 DNA reads as TGCAGCGTTGTGATTGGGCCCTCCTACGAGCAGTACTTC. Translation gives CSVVIGPSYEQYF.